One T cell receptor (beta chain) is described in this entry. Its antigen is unidentified. Per-sample yields of isolated PBMCs were at least 7 million. Germline lookup yields CDR1 MNHEY and CDR2 SMNVEV (reference sequence). V gave up 3 bases and J gave up 6 bases, with 13 bases separating them. The CDR3 runs to 14 residues. This entry belongs to a study of blood T cells in healthy people across ages. Study-level findings and limits: Researchers said unsorted PBMCs prevented a conclusive naive versus antigen-experienced comparison. A greater number of naive CD4+ cells and higher diversity distinguished long-lived donors from aged donors.

Using a J-beta primer mix together with a sample-barcoded 5' primer, a second PCR was run for about 6 to 12 cycles. Sequencing yielded, for each sample, at least 2.5 million paired-end reads carrying CDR3. TCRdb ran MiXCR on the 5' RACE reads and lists one entry per CDR3 protein. In the table there are about 1.6 million distinct CDR3 sequences, around 36% of which are singletons. The receptor comes from a woman aged 25 to 39 in good health. Material for sequencing was blood. This chain joins TRBV27 and TRBJ2-3; D is unclear. This chain's CDR3 is CASSFKGREDTQYF. In DNA, the CDR3 is TGTGCCAGCAGTTTTAAAGGGCGCGAGGATACGCAGTATTTT.